Sequencing of this T cell receptor (beta chain) was carried out in a study of cytomegalovirus exposure and HLA in healthy donors. Study findings and constraints: TCR beta V- and J-gene trimming, according to a later analysis, was linked to a missense DCLRE1C variant. TRBV6-2, TRBV6-3 and other indistinguishable V segments were excluded.

A remark on this clone: Its antigen is as yet unknown.

Germline V gives CDR1 SGHRS, CDR2 YFSETQ. Trimming removed 4 bases from V and 2 bases from J; junction bases left unmatched: 6. The CDR3 is 16 residues long. A multiplex PCR was run with 60 Vbeta primers and 13 Jbeta primers. Sequenced by immunoSEQ multiplex PCR; TCRdb stores in-frame clones only, minus some. This table has fewer than 150,000 clones, under 80% appearing once. This chain links TRBV5-1 with TRBJ2-1; 10 positions agree with TRBD2. The sample comprised PBMCs. The TCR was taken from a woman in her thirties or forties in good health and CMV-seropositive. DNA of the CDR3: TGCGCCAGCAGCCGGATAGCGGGGGGAACCTACAATGAGCAGTTCTTC. The encoded protein is CASSRIAGGTYNEQFF.